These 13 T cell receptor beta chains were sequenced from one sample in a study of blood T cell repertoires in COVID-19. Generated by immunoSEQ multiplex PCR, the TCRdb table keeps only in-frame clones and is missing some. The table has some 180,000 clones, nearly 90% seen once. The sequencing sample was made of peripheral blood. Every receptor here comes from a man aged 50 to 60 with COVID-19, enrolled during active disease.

CDR3 loop: CAWSEGTGGAGTEAFF. CDR3 nucleotides: TGTGCCTGGAGTGAGGGGACAGGGGGCGCGGGCACTGAAGCTTTCTTT. The V gene is TRBV30, the J gene TRBJ1-1; TRBD1 matches at 12 bases. V was clipped by 1 base and J by 4 bases; unmatched bases: 7. There are 16 residues in the CDR3. CDR1 is GTSNPN, CDR2 SVGIG, per germline (reference sequence).

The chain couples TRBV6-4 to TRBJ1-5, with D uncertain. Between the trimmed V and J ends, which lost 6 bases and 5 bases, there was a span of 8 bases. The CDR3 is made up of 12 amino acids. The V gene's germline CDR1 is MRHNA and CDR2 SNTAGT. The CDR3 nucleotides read TGTGCCAGCAGAAAGCATGATCAGCCCCAGCATTTT. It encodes CASRKHDQPQHF.

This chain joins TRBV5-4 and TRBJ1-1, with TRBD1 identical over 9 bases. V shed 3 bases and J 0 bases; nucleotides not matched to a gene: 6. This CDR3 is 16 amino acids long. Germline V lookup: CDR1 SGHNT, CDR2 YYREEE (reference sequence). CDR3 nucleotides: TGTGCCAGCAGCTCCCCCGGGACAGGGTTGAACACTGAAGCTTTCTTT. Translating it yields CASSSPGTGLNTEAFF.

The CDR3 sequence: CASSEEWLAGGQETQYF. CDR3 nucleotides: TGTGCCAGCAGTGAAGAGTGGCTAGCGGGAGGCCAAGAGACCCAGTACTTC. The V gene is TRBV6-1, the J gene TRBJ2-5, with 11 bases lining up with TRBD2. Per germline, CDR1 MNHNS and CDR2 SASEGT. V lost 1 base, J lost 1 base, and 5 bases stayed unmatched. This CDR3 spans 17 amino acids.

The CDR3 spells CASSPSPVVGDSNQPQHF. CDR3 sequence (DNA): TGCGCCAGCAGTCCCTCCCCCGTAGTCGGGGATAGCAATCAGCCCCAGCATTTT. The genes are TRBV5-1 and TRBJ1-5; no clear D. The germline CDR1 and CDR2 sequences are SGHRS and YFSETQ. There are 18 residues in the CDR3. The ends were cut back, 5 bases at V and 0 bases at J, with 21 bases in the middle.

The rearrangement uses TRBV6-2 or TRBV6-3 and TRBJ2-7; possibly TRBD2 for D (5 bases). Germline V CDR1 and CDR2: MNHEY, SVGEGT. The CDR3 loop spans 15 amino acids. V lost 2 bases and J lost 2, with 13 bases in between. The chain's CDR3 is CASSYDRGSTYEQYF. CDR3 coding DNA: TGTGCCAGCAGTTACGATCGGGGATCGACCTACGAGCAGTACTTC.

The CDR3: CASSPQAGRGSNTGELFF. The CDR3 DNA reads as TGTGCCAGCAGCCCCCAAGCGGGCAGGGGGTCGAACACCGGGGAGCTGTTTTTT. V is TRBV6-2 or TRBV6-3 and J is TRBJ2-2; possible D gene TRBD1, 7 bases. V lost 6 bases, J lost 0 bases, and 20 bases lay in between. This CDR3 is built from 18 residues. CDR1 is MNHEY and CDR2 is SVGEGT in the germline V gene.

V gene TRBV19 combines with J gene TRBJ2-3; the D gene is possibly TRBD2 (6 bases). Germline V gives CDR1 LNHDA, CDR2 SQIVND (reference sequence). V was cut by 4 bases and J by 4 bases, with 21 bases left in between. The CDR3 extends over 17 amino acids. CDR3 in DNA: TGTGCCAGTAGTACGCGGGGTCTCCCCAGGCAGGCAGATACGCAGTATTTT. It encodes CASSTRGLPRQADTQYF.

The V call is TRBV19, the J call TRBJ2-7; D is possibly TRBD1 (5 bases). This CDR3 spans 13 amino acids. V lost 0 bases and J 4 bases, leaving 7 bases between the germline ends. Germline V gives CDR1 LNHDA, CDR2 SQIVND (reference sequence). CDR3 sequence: CASSIEAGYEQYF. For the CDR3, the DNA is TGTGCCAGTAGTATAGAAGCAGGGTACGAGCAGTACTTC.

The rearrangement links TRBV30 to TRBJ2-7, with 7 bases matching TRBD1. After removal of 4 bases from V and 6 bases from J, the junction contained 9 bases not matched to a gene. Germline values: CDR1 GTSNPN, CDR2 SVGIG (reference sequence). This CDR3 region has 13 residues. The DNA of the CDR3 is TGTGCCTGGAATGGGGACAGCCCACTCGAGCAGTACTTC. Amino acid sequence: CAWNGDSPLEQYF.

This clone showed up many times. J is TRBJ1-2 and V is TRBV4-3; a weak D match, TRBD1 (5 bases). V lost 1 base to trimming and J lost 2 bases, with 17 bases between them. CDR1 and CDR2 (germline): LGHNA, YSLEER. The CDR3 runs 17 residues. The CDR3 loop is CASSQVRAGRENYGYTF. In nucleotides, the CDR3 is TGCGCCAGCAGCCAAGTTAGGGCAGGGAGGGAAAACTATGGCTACACCTTC.

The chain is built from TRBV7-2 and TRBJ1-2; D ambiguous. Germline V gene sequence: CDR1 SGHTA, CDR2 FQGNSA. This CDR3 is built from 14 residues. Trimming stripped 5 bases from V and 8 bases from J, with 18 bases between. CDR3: CASSQVVPSPGYTF. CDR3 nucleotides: TGTGCCAGCAGCCAGGTGGTCCCATCCCCCGGCTACACCTTC.

The CDR3 region has the DNA TGTGCCAGCAGCTTAGCGGGGGGGGCGGGATCTATGACCTACGAGCAGTACTTC. Translated, it gives CASSLAGGAGSMTYEQYF. The chain links TRBV7-2 to TRBJ2-7, with TRBD2 as a possible D gene (7 bases). Germline V lookup: CDR1 SGHTA, CDR2 FQGNSA. V was pared by 0 bases and J by 2 bases, with 20 bases between. The CDR3 has 18 residues.